The 14 T cell receptor beta chains presented below share a single source sample, sequenced in a study of T cells in Graves' hyperthyroidism and ophthalmopathy (dated 2019 in TCRdb). The library came from multiplex PCR. TCRdb names Illumina HiSeq 2000 as the instrument used. TCR beta CDR3 regions were amplified from RNA transcripts. A first-round RT-PCR of the TCR CDR3 used the HTBI primer set with the Qiagen OneStep RT-PCR kit. The raw public reads went through TCRdb reprocessing: fastp at Q25, MiXCR clone calling, in-frame beta chains kept. One record per CDR3 amino acid sequence lists the most common genes and DNA. The sample has about 640,000 distinct CDR3 sequences on record, 45% of them singletons. The ten top clones hold approximately 6.8% of the sample. Sequencing was performed on peripheral blood or thyroid tissue (not recorded which). All receptors come from an adult man with Graves' disease, either hyperthyroidism or ophthalmopathy (not recorded which).

Notes on this clonotype: The junction shows a germline mismatch at one end, possibly a read error. The chain links TRBV20-1 to TRBJ2-7, with D possibly being TRBD2 (6 bases). The germline V gene encodes CDR1 DFQATT and CDR2 SNEGSKA (reference sequence). The CDR3 extends over 12 amino acids. DNA of the CDR3: TGCAGTGCAAGCCGGGACTCCTACGGGCAGTACTTC. It translates to CSASRDSYGQYF.

This clonotype was detected many times. In nucleotides, the CDR3 is TGTGCCAGCAGCTTCTCGCCGGCGGGGGGTAATTCACCCCTCCACTTT. Its protein product is CASSFSPAGGNSPLHF. This chain joins TRBV7-6 and TRBJ1-6; D possibly corresponds to TRBD1 (5 bases). Germline V gives CDR1 SGHVS, CDR2 FNYEAQ. The CDR3 has 16 residues. Trimming pared 3 bases from V and 6 bases from J, leaving 15 bases between.

This clonotype was seen more than once but under ten times. The gene calls are TRBV5-1 and TRBJ1-6; the D gene is possibly TRBD1 (6 bases). V was shortened by 8 bases and J by 7 bases, with 13 bases between the two germline ends. This CDR3 has 13 residues. Germline V gives CDR1 SGHRS, CDR2 YFSETQ. The CDR3 bases are TGCGCCAGTTCCGGGACAAACAATTCACCCCTCCACTTT. Its translation is CASSGTNNSPLHF.

The chain joins TRBV20-1 to TRBJ2-7; D may be TRBD1 or TRBD2 (5 bases each). This CDR3 region has 12 residues. Germline V gene lookup returns CDR1 DFQATT and CDR2 SNEGSKA (reference sequence). Between the trimmed V and J ends, which lost 7 bases and 0 bases, there was a span of 10 bases. CDR3 region: CSGAGSSYEQYF. For the CDR3, the DNA is TGCAGTGGGGCAGGGAGCTCCTACGAGCAGTACTTC.

This chain links TRBV20-1 with TRBJ1-6; tentative D call: TRBD1 (5 bases). CDR1 is DFQATT and CDR2 is SNEGSKA in the germline V gene (reference sequence). The length of the CDR3 is 16 residues. V lost 0 bases, J lost 9 bases, and 18 bases lay in between. The CDR3 loop reads CSARDPQQPGGSPLHF. The CDR3 DNA reads as TGCAGTGCTAGAGATCCCCAGCAACCCGGGGGTTCACCCCTCCACTTT.

This clonotype was observed many times. CDR3 amino acids: CSVEGVFVDGYTF. The DNA of the CDR3 is TGCAGCGTTGAAGGGGTCTTCGTGGATGGCTACACCTTC. V gene TRBV29-1 combines with J gene TRBJ1-2; no clear D gene. The CDR3 length is 13 residues. CDR1 is SQVTM and CDR2 is ANQGSEA in the germline V gene. The V and J ends lost 1 base and 6 bases respectively, with 12 bases between them.

This clonotype was recorded a few times. This may arise from a read error, as a much more abundant clone is one base away. This chain joins TRBV7-2 and TRBJ1-5; the D is unclear. The V end was cut by 4 bases, the J end by 0 bases, with 10 bases between. The CDR3 is 15 amino acids. From germline, CDR1 is SGHTA and CDR2 FQGNSA. CDR3 bases: TGTGCCAGCAGCTCGGAGCGTTATAGCAATCAGCCCCAGCATTTT. Its protein product is CASSSERYSNQPQHF.

The chain joins TRBV7-9 to TRBJ2-7; D could derive from TRBD1 or TRBD2 (5 bases each). The CDR3 loop spans 16 amino acids. Trimming stripped 3 bases from V and 1 base from J, with 16 bases between. CDR1 and CDR2 (germline): SEHNR, FQNEAQ (reference sequence). This chain's CDR3 is CASSLAGGLESYEQYF. The CDR3 DNA reads as TGTGCCAGCAGCTTGGCTGGGGGTTTGGAGTCCTACGAGCAGTACTTC.

The chain is built from TRBV20-1 and TRBJ2-7; a possible D gene is TRBD1 (5 bases). The CDR3 spans 11 residues. Germline CDR1 reads DFQATT; CDR2 reads SNEGSKA (reference sequence). The V end was cut by 7 bases, the J end by 5 bases, with 12 bases between. CDR3 coding DNA: TGCAGTGTCCAGGGTATCCACGAGCAGTACTTC. Its translation: CSVQGIHEQYF.

In this sample, this clonotype turned up a few times. The CDR3 loop reads CSTPTDVQETQYF. The CDR3 nucleotides are TGCAGTACGCCGACAGACGTACAAGAGACCCAGTACTTC. V and J are TRBV20-1 and TRBJ2-5; a possible D gene is TRBD1 (5 bases). Trimming removed 8 bases at V and 2 bases at J, with 15 bases between. Germline CDR1 DFQATT, CDR2 SNEGSKA (reference sequence). CDR3 length: 13 amino acids.

A word on this clonotype: Since a much larger clone is just one base distant, this may be a read error. This chain uses TRBV14 with TRBJ2-5; the match to TRBD2 covers 10 bases. Trimming cost V 1 base and J 3 bases; bases outside gene matches: 11. The germline CDR1 and CDR2 sequences are SGHDN and FVKESK. The CDR3 is made up of 18 amino acids. The CDR3 sequence: CASSQVGLAGVKKETQYF. The DNA for the CDR3 is TGTGCCAGCAGCCAAGTTGGTCTAGCGGGAGTCAAAAAAGAGACCCAGTACTTC.

Here the CDR3 reads CASTDNRADTQYF. The CDR3 DNA sequence: TGTGCCAGCACCGATAATCGGGCGGATACGCAGTATTTT. The chain couples TRBV24-1 to TRBJ2-3; D remains unclear. The V gene lost 11 bases and the J gene lost 6 bases, with 17 bases spanning the gap. The CDR3 covers 13 residues. CDR1 KGHDR and CDR2 SFDVKD come from the germline V gene.

This clonotype came up many times. Here the CDR3 DNA reads TGTGCCAGCAGCTTCAAGGGTAGCACTGAAGCTTTCTTT. Its protein is CASSFKGSTEAFF. This rearrangement joins TRBV7-9 to TRBJ1-1; D gene unclear. The V and J ends lost 3 bases and 4 bases respectively, with 9 bases between them. This CDR3 comprises 13 residues. Germline lookup yields CDR1 SEHNR and CDR2 FQNEAQ (reference sequence).

DNA of the CDR3: TGTGCCAGCAGGTCCTCGTTTTCGGGCGGGGAGCTGTTTTTT. Amino acids: CASRSSFSGGELFF. The genes are TRBV6-5 and TRBJ2-2; D is unresolved. This CDR3 spans 14 amino acids. Trimming shortened V by 6 bases and J by 7 bases, and 15 bases separated the two germline ends. The germline V gene encodes CDR1 MNHEY and CDR2 SVGAGI.